This TCR beta chain was observed in a study of tumor-infiltrating lymphocytes in primary liver carcinoma (dated 2017 in TCRdb). Study-level background: Five patients with histopathologically diagnosed primary liver carcinoma underwent surgical resection in China between November 2015 and March 2016. Each sample produced roughly 3.65 to 8 million productive TCRbeta reads, and read depth showed no significant difference between tissue types. Of the five patients, three men and two women aged 30 to 69 years, four had hepatocellular carcinoma and one had combined HCC and intrahepatic cholangiocarcinoma. Across five regions of each liver tumor, along with adjacent normal tissue and blood, the study brought together TCRbeta repertoire sequencing, expression microarrays and whole-exome sequencing. Tumors of the five patients were stage T1-T3 N0M0 with maximum diameters of roughly 4.2 to 11 cm. A total of roughly 35 specimens from 5 patients went through TCRbeta repertoire sequencing, namely 25 tumor regions, 5 adjacent noncancerous liver tissues and 5 peripheral blood samples. Repertoires from technical replicates were highly reproducible, with mean shared-clone rates about 0.86 and correlation coefficients above 0.95. Results and caveats for the whole study, not just this receptor: Since the samples were bulk and unsorted, there was no way to compare CD4+ and CD8+ T cell repertoires. A significantly larger repertoire fraction was made up by the top 250 clones in tumors than in blood (p = 0.039). Only 4 or 5 patients were included in the study, and the authors note that the findings should be validated in a larger study. Pairs of tumor regions showed greater repertoire overlap (mean roughly 35%) than tumor-adjacent pairs (roughly 17%) or tumor-blood pairs (around 15%), which is consistent with antigen-driven expansion. Only the TCR beta chain was sequenced, so true repertoire diversity is likely underestimated because unpaired alpha chains were not captured.

A constant-region primer and ProtoScript II reverse transcriptase were used to reverse-transcribe TCRbeta-specific cDNA from roughly 500 ng total RNA. Three nested multiplex PCR rounds, following a slightly modified ARM-PCR procedure, were used to build the TCRbeta libraries. Multiplex TRBV1-TRBV30 forward primers and a Cbeta reverse primer were used in the first two PCR rounds, each of which was run for around 9 cycles. Sample barcodes and Illumina adapters were added in a final 25-cycle PCR using Deep VentR polymerase. Before sequencing, amplicons between 200 and 500 bp were purified from gel using a QIAquick gel extraction kit. TCRbeta amplicons were sequenced on an Illumina HiSeq 2500 with 250-bp paired-end reads. The authors' pipeline ran thus. Reads were quality-trimmed with Trimmomatic v0.33, and paired reads were merged with FLASH v1.2.11 to recover full CDR3 sequences. V, D and J germline segments were assigned to the rearranged TCRbeta sequences by MiGEC v1.2.1b. VDJtools v1.0.0 computed clonotype statistics and Shannon-Wiener diversity indices. To reduce sampling bias, subsequent analyses other than the diversity analysis used only the 250 most abundant clonotypes in each sample. TCRdb reprocessing: public reads trimmed at Q25 with fastp, clones called with MiXCR, in-frame beta chains kept. Rows merge per CDR3 protein into single entries with the most common DNA and genes. None of the V and J calls come from the authors' own analysis; TCRdb made them. This sample holds 330,000 or so distinct CDR3 sequences; almost 65% were observed only once. Approximately 5.9% of the sample comes from the top ten.

CDR1 and CDR2 are drawn from the germline V gene: MNHEY, SVGAGI. The CDR3 covers 11 residues, taking in both the cysteine and the phenylalanine. Only the CDR3 DNA is retained, 33 bases long and in frame from the first base. Blood RNA was extracted from unsorted whole blood with TRIzol reagent; germline DNA came from the DNeasy Blood & Tissue kit. At the time of sampling, the patients had chronic HBV infection and had not received any treatment. Before surgery, 3.5 to 4 milliliters of peripheral blood were drawn into K2EDTA tubes. Remarks on this clonotype: Its specific antigen is unknown. A junction end diverges from the germline sequence, so it may reflect a read error.

Here the chain combines TRBV6-5 and TRBJ1-1, with no confidently assigned D gene. This sequence was found in a man aged 40-49 years with primary liver carcinoma and hepatitis B virus infection. The sample consisted of peripheral blood. The CDR3 region has the sequence CASRGVAEAFF. The bases read TGTGCCAGCAGGGGAGTGGCTGAAGCCTTCTTT.